The entry below gives a single TCR beta chain sequence along with its context. These data are taken from a study of blood T cell repertoires in COVID-19. Overall study: COVID-19 samples from acute and convalescent phases originated in the United States, Italy and Spain. T cells, B-cell-depleted T cells, or PBMCs supplied cDNA or gDNA.

One Seattle source followed patients from active infection through their disease course. Per the authors' pipeline: Researchers report that nucleated cell counts were estimated from reference gene primer amplification. The assay was immunoSEQ multiplex PCR, and TCRdb's table has in-frame clones only and misses some. V, J and clone size derive from that table, while D and trimming were established from the DNA sequence. The sample shows 250,000 to 300,000 clones, approximately 86% of them seen only once. Trimming removed 5 bases from V and 0 bases from J; junction bases left unmatched: 4. Germline V gives CDR1 SGHVS, CDR2 FQNEAQ. This CDR3 contains 14 residues.

V gene TRBV7-8 combines with J gene TRBJ2-7; TRBD2 agrees at 7 bases. This sequence was found in a woman in her seventies with COVID-19, enrolled during active disease. Sequencing was carried out using peripheral blood. The CDR3, as DNA: TGTGCCAGCAGCCGTTGGGGGGGCTCCTACGAGCAGTACTTC. This codes for CASSRWGGSYEQYF. The variable domain in full, completed from reference TRBV7-8 and TRBJ2-7, reads GAGVSQSPRYKVAKRGQDVALRCDPISGHVSLFWYQQALGQGPEFLTYFQNEAQLDKSGLPSDRFFAERPEGSVSTLKIQRTQQEDSAVYLCASSRWGGSYEQYFGPGTRLTVT.